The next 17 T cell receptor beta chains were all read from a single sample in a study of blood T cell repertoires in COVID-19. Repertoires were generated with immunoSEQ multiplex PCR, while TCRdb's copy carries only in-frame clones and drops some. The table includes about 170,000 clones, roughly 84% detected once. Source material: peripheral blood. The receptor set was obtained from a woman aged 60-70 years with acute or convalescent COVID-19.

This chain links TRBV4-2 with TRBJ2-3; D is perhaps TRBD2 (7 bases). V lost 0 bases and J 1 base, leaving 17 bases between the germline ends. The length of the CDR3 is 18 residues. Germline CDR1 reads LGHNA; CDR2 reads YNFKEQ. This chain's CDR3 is CASSQDNGGRGGTDTQYF. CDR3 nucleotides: TGTGCCAGCAGCCAAGATAACGGGGGGCGCGGAGGCACAGATACGCAGTATTTT.

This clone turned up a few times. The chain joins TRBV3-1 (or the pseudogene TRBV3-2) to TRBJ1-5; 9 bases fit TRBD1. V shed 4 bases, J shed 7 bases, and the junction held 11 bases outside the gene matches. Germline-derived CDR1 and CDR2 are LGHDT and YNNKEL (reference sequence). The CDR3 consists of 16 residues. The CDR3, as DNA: TGTGCCAGCAGCCCGTCAACCGGGACAGGGTTCCAGCCCCAGCATTTT. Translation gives CASSPSTGTGFQPQHF.

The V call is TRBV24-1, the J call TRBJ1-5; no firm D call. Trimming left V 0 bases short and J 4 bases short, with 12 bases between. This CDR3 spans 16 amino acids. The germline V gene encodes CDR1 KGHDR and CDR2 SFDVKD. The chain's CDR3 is CATSDLSRTTNQPQHF. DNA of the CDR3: TGTGCCACCAGTGATTTGAGTCGGACTACTAATCAGCCCCAGCATTTT.

CDR3 loop: CATSRARIAKTLNTEAFF. The CDR3 DNA reads TGTGCCACCAGCAGGGCCCGGATCGCCAAGACTCTGAACACTGAAGCTTTCTTT. The V call is TRBV15, the J call TRBJ1-1; D unclear. The germline V gene encodes CDR1 LNHNV and CDR2 YYDKDF (reference sequence). This CDR3 region has 18 residues. V was pared by 3 bases and J by 0 bases, with 20 bases between.

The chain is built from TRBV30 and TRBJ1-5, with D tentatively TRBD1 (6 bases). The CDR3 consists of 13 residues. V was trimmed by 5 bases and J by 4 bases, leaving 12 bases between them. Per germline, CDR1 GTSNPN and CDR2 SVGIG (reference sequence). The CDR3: CAWATGGNQPQHF. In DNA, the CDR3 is TGTGCCTGGGCGACAGGCGGGAATCAGCCCCAGCATTTT.

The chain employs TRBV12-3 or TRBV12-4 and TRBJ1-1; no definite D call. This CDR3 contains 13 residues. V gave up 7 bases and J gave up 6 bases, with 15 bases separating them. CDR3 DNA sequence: TGTGCCAGCAAGGAAGCGTCGGCACCTGAAGCTTTCTTT. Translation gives CASKEASAPEAFF.

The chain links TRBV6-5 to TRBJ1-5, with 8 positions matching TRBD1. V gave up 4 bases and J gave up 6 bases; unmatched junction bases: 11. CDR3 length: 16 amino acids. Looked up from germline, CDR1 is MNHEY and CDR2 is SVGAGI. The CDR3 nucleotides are TGTGCCAGCAGTTTCGTTAGGTTCAGGGGGCCTCAGCCCCAGCATTTT. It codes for CASSFVRFRGPQPQHF.

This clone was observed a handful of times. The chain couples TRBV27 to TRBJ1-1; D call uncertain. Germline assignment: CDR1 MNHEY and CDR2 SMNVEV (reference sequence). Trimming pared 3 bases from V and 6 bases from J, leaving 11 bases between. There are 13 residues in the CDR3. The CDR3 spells CASSLKGSAEAFF. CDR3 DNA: TGTGCCAGCAGTTTGAAAGGGAGCGCTGAAGCTTTCTTT.

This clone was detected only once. In nucleotides, the CDR3 is TGTGCCAGCTCACCACCTGGACTAGCGGGGGGTTTCACAGATACGCAGTATTTT. It specifies CASSPPGLAGGFTDTQYF. V is TRBV18 and J is TRBJ2-3, with TRBD2 identical over 14 bases. Trimming cost V 0 bases and J 2 bases; bases outside gene matches: 4. Germline CDR1 is KGHSH and CDR2 is LQKENI. This CDR3 contains 18 residues.

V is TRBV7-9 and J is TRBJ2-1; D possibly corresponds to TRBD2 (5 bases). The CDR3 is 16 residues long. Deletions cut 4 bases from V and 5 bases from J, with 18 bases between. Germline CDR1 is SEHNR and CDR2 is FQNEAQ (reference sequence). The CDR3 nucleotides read TGTGCCAGCAGCTCGTGGACTGCCCCCTCAGACAATGAGCAGTTCTTC. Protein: CASSSWTAPSDNEQFF.

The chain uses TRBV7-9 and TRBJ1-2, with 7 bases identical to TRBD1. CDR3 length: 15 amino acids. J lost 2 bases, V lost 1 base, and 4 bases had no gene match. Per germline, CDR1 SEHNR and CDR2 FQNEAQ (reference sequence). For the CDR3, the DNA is TGTGCCAGCAGCTTAGAGGGACAGCGAAACTATGGCTACACCTTC. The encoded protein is CASSLEGQRNYGYTF.

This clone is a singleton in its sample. CDR3 sequence (DNA): TGTGCCAGCAGTTTAGGCGGGGGGCTTCACGAGCAGTACTTC. This encodes CASSLGGGLHEQYF. The chain joins TRBV28 to TRBJ2-7; 8 bases are a match to TRBD2. The CDR3 runs 14 residues. Trimming removed 2 bases from V and 5 bases from J; junction bases left unmatched: 5. CDR1 and CDR2 (germline): MDHEN, SYDVKM.

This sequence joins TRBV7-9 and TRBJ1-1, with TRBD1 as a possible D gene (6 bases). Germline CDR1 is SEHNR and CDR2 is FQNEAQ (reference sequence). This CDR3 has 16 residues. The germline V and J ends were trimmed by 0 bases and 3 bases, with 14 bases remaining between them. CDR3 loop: CASSLAEKGEYTEAFF. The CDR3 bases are TGTGCCAGCAGCTTAGCGGAGAAGGGGGAGTACACTGAAGCTTTCTTT.

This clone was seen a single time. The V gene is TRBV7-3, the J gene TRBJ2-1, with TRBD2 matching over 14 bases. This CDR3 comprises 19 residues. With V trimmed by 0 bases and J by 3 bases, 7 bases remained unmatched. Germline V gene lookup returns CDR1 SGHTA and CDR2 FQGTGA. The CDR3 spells CASSLTGTSGGLIYNEQFF. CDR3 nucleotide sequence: TGTGCCAGCAGCTTAACCGGGACTAGCGGGGGTCTAATCTACAATGAGCAGTTCTTC.

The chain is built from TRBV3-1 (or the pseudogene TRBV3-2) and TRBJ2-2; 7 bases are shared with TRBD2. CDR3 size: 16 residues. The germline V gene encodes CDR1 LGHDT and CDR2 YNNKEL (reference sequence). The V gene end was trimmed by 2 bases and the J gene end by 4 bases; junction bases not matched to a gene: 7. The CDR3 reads CASSQLSGVGTGELFF. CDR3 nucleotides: TGTGCCAGCAGCCAACTCAGCGGGGTCGGCACCGGGGAGCTGTTTTTT.

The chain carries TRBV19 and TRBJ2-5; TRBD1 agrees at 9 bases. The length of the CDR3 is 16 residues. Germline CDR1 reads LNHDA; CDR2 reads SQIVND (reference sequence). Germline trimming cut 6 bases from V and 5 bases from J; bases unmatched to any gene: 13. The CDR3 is CASSSRTGEVRETQYF. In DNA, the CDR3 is TGTGCCAGTAGCTCTAGGACAGGGGAGGTTCGGGAGACCCAGTACTTC.

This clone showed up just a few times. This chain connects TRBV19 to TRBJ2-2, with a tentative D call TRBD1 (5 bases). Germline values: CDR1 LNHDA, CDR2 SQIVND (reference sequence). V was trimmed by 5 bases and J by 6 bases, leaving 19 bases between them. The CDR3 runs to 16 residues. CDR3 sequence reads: CASSYDSPTRAGELFF. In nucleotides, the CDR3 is TGTGCCAGTAGTTACGACTCACCGACCAGGGCCGGGGAGCTGTTTTTT.